This is a list of T cell receptor beta chains from one sample in a study of blood T cell repertoires in COVID-19. Here immunoSEQ multiplex PCR was the method, and the copy in TCRdb shows in-frame clones only, minus some. The sample carries roughly 5,100 clones, 70% to 90% recorded once. Sequenced: peripheral blood. The source is a woman aged 80 or older with acute or convalescent COVID-19. Each CDR3 is given with its conserved first and last residue. A D gene is named only where the DNA matches it firmly. Clone size, where shown, is once, few, many, or a class for clones that have expanded.

TRBJ2-5	TRBD2	-	TRBV2	TGTGCCAGCAGGCTCGGGGGGGCGACAGAGACCCAGTACTTC	CASRLGGATETQYF
TRBJ1-1	TRBD1	-	TRBV18	TGTGCCAGCTCACCAGACAGGGGCTGGGTCACTGAAGCTTTCTTT	CASSPDRGWVTEAFF
TRBJ1-5	TRBD1	few	TRBV28	TGTGCCAGCAGTCCCTCGTGGGGGGCAGGGGGAGGCAATCAGCCCCAGCATTTT	CASSPSWGAGGGNQPQHF
TRBJ2-1	-	-	TRBV18	TGTGCCAGCTCACCAAGCGGAGCTGAAAGCTACAATGAGCAGTTCTTC	CASSPSGAESYNEQFF
TRBJ1-1	-	-	TRBV6-6	TGTGCCAGCAGTTACGTCTTGAGGGAGGCTGAAGCTTTCTTT	CASSYVLREAEAFF
TRBJ1-4	-	-	TRBV5-6	TGTGCCAGCAGCCTTGGGCTCCCTAATGAAAAACTGTTTTTT	CASSLGLPNEKLFF
TRBJ2-1	TRBD2	-	TRBV11-2	TGTGCCAGCAGCTCCTATCTTACCCGGGGGGGCCGGGATGAGCAGTTCTTC	CASSSYLTRGGRDEQFF
TRBJ1-1	TRBD1	-	TRBV3-1/TRBV3-2	TGTGCCAGCAGCCCCCGACAGGGTACTGAAGCTTTCTTT	CASSPRQGTEAFF
TRBJ1-4	TRBD1	once	TRBV28	TGTGCCAGCAGTCCACCCGGGACAGTAAATGAAAAACTGTTTTTT	CASSPPGTVNEKLFF
TRBJ2-2	-	-	TRBV5-1	TGCGCCAGCAGCTCTACTAGTTCCACCGGGGAGCTGTTTTTT	CASSSTSSTGELFF
TRBJ2-5	-	-	TRBV18	TGTGCCAGCTCACCACCAGGGGTCCAAGAGACCCAGTACTTC	CASSPPGVQETQYF
TRBJ1-2	-	-	TRBV12-3/TRBV12-4	TGTGCCAGCAGTTCGAGACAGCGATCAGGCTACACCTTC	CASSSRQRSGYTF
TRBJ1-2	-	-	TRBV3-1/TRBV3-2	TGTGCCAGCAGCCAAAGGGGCTACTATGGCTACACCTTC	CASSQRGYYGYTF
TRBJ2-3	TRBD2	-	TRBV27	TGTGCCAGCAGGAAGCGGGGGGGAGTATGGGATACGCAGTATTTT	CASRKRGGVWDTQYF
TRBJ1-5	-	once	TRBV5-6	TGTGCCAGCAGCTCGCAGGGTTTCGGCAATCAGCCCCAGCATTTT	CASSSQGFGNQPQHF
TRBJ1-1	-	-	TRBV6-5	TGTGCCAGCAGTTTAACAGGAGACACTGAAGCTTTCTTT	CASSLTGDTEAFF
TRBJ2-1	TRBD2	-	TRBV7-8	TGTGCCAGCAGCCGAGCCAGCGGGGCCTACAATGAGCAGTTCTTC	CASSRASGAYNEQFF
TRBJ1-5	-	-	TRBV2	TGTGCCAGCAGTGTGGGGCAGGTTGGCAATCAGCCCCAGCATTTT	CASSVGQVGNQPQHF
TRBJ2-5	-	-	TRBV30	TGTGCCTGGGTGGGTTCTAGCGACCAAGAGACCCAGTACTTC	CAWVGSSDQETQYF
TRBJ1-1	-	-	TRBV7-2	TGTGCCAGCAGCTTACAGGGTGGGGGGACTGAAGCTTTCTTT	CASSLQGGGTEAFF
TRBJ1-5	TRBD1	-	TRBV6-5	TGTGCCAGCAGCCGGGACAGCGTAAATCAGCCCCAGCATTTT	CASSRDSVNQPQHF
TRBJ1-2	TRBD1	-	TRBV30	TGTGCCTGGAGTAGGGACAGGGGGACCTCTAACTATGGCTACACCTTC	CAWSRDRGTSNYGYTF
TRBJ2-5	TRBD2	-	TRBV29-1	TGCAGCGTTGTTCTCCGGACTAGCGGGGAAGAGACCCAGTACTTC	CSVVLRTSGEETQYF
TRBJ1-1	-	-	TRBV15	TGTGCCACCAGTCTAGGAGGGAACACTGAAGCTTTCTTT	CATSLGGNTEAFF
TRBJ1-5	-	-	TRBV10-3	TGTGCCATCAGTGAGGCGAGTCAGCCCCAGCATTTT	CAISEASQPQHF
TRBJ2-5	-	-	TRBV6-5	TGTGCCAGCAGTTGGGACCCGGGGGGCCGGGGAGAGACCCAGTACTTC	CASSWDPGGRGETQYF
TRBJ1-1	-	-	TRBV18	TGTGCCAGCTCACCGGGGGCAGACTCGAACACTGAAGCTTTCTTT	CASSPGADSNTEAFF
TRBJ2-5	-	-	TRBV5-1	TGCGCCAGCAGCTTGGGTGGGCTTTCGTACCAAGAGACCCAGTACTTC	CASSLGGLSYQETQYF
TRBJ1-6	TRBD1	once	TRBV6-5	TGTGCCAGCCTCCGACAGGGGGACGGGACCCTCCACTTT	CASLRQGDGTLHF
TRBJ1-2	-	-	TRBV28	TGTGCCAGCAGTTTGGGCGGGAACTATGGCTACACCTTC	CASSLGGNYGYTF
TRBJ2-3	-	-	TRBV2	TGTGCCAGCAGTGACTTAGCTCCGGATACGCAGTATTTT	CASSDLAPDTQYF
TRBJ1-1	-	once	TRBV5-8	TGTGCCAGCAGCCAAGCTATGAACACTGAAGCTTTCTTT	CASSQAMNTEAFF
TRBJ2-7	-	-	TRBV18	TGTGCCAGCTCACCTAGTGACTCCTACGAGCAGTACTTC	CASSPSDSYEQYF
TRBJ1-2	TRBD1	-	TRBV30	TGTGCCTTGGGACAGGGAATTTATGGCTACACCTTC	CALGQGIYGYTF
TRBJ2-3	-	-	TRBV12-1	TGTGCCAGCAGCTCCAAGACCGAGCGATACACAGATACGCAGTATTTT	CASSSKTERYTDTQYF
TRBJ1-1	-	once	TRBV5-1	TGCGCCAGCAGCTGGGCGAGAAATCGGAACACTGAAGCTTTCTTT	CASSWARNRNTEAFF